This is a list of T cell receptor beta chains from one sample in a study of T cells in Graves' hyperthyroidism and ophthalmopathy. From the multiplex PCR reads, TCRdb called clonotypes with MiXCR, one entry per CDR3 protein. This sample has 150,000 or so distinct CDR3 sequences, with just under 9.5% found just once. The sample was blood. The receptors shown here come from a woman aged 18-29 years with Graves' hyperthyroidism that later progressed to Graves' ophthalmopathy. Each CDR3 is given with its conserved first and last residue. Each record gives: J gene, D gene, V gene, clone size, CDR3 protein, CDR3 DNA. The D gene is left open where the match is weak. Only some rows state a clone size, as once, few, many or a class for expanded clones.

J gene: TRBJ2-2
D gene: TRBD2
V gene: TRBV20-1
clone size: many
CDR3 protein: CSARGELAGAGGELFF
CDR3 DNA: TGCAGTGCTAGGGGGGAGCTAGCGGGAGCCGGCGGGGAGCTGTTTTTT

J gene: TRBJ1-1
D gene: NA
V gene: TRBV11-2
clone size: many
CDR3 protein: CASSPSAGVGTEAFF
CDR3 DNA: TGTGCCAGCAGCCCAAGCGCGGGGGTTGGAACTGAAGCTTTCTTT

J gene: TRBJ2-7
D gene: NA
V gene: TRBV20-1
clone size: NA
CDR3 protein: CSAPDRTGLYEQYF
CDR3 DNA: TGCAGTGCTCCCGACAGGACGGGGCTGTACGAGCAGTACTTC

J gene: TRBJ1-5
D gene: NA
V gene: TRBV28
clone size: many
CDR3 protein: CASSSAWPYSNQPQHF
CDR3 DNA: TGTGCCAGCAGTTCCGCGTGGCCTTATAGCAATCAGCCCCAGCATTTT

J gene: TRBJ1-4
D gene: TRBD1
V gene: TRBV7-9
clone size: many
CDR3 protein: CASSAPPGGLGGEKLFF
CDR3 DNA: TGTGCCAGCAGCGCTCCCCCAGGGGGCCTGGGGGGCGAAAAACTGTTTTTT

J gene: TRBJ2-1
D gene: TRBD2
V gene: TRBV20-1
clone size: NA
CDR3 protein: CSARDGSGGTFSYNEQFF
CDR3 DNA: TGCAGTGCTAGAGACGGTAGCGGGGGGACATTCTCCTACAATGAGCAGTTCTTC

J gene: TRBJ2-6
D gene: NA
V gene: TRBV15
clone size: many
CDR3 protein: CATSRLKQAGSGANVLTF
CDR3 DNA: TGTGCCACCAGCAGATTGAAACAGGCGGGCTCTGGGGCCAACGTCCTGACTTTC

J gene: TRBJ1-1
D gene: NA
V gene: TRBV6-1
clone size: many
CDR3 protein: CASTPPGAMNTEAFF
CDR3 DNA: TGTGCCAGCACCCCTCCGGGGGCCATGAACACTGAAGCTTTCTTT

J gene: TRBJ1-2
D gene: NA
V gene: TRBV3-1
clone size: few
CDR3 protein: CASSPRTEEDGYTF
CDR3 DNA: TGTGCCAGCAGCCCCCGGACAGAGGAGGATGGCTACACCTTC

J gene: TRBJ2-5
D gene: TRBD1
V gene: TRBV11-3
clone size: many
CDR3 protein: CASSLGTGETQYF
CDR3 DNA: TGTGCCAGCAGCCTCGGGACAGGGGAGACCCAGTACTTC

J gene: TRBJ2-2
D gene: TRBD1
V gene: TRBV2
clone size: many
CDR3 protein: CASSEGPGGATGELFF
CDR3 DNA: TGTGCCAGCAGTGAAGGGCCAGGGGGAGCCACCGGGGAGCTGTTTTTT

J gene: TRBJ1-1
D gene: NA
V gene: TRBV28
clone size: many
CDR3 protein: CASSLFLDPQFTEAFF
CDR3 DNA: TGTGCCAGCAGTTTATTTTTGGACCCACAATTCACTGAAGCTTTCTTT

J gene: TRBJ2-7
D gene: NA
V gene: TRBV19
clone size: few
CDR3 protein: CASSGAFYEQYF
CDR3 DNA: TGTGCCAGTAGTGGGGCGTTCTACGAGCAGTACTTC

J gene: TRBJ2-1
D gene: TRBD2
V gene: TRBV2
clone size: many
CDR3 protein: CASSISGSSYNEQFF
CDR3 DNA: TGTGCCAGCAGTATAAGCGGGAGCTCCTACAATGAGCAGTTCTTC

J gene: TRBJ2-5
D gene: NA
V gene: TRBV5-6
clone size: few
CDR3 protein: CASSSRRGETQYF
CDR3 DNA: TGTGCCAGCAGCTCTAGGAGGGGGGAGACCCAGTACTTC

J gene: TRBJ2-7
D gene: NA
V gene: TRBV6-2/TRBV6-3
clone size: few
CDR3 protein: CASSSGKKGEQYF
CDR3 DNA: TGTGCCAGCAGCTCAGGGAAGAAGGGCGAGCAGTACTTC

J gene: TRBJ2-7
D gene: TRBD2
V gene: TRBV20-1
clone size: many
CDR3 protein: CSALKPSGTSRDEQYF
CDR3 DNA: TGCAGTGCTCTAAAACCCTCCGGGACTAGCCGCGACGAGCAGTACTTC

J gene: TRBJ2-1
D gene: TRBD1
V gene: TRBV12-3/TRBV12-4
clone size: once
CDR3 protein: CASSFQGAGGHNEQFF
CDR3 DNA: TGTGCCAGCAGTTTTCAGGGGGCAGGGGGCCACAATGAGCAGTTCTTC

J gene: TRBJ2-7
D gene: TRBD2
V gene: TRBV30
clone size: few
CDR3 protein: CAWNRLADSSEQYF
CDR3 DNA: TGTGCCTGGAACCGACTAGCGGACTCGTCCGAGCAGTACTTC

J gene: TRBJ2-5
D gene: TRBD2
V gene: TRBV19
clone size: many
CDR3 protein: CASRPRAGGETQYF
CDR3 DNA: TGTGCCAGTAGGCCCCGGGCGGGGGGTGAGACCCAGTACTTC

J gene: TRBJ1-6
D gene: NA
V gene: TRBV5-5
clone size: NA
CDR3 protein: CASSTGSSYNSPLHF
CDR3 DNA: TGTGCCAGCAGCACAGGGTCCTCCTATAATTCACCCCTCCACTTT

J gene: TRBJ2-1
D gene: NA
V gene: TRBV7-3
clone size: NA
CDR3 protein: CASSLIGGHPSYNEQFF
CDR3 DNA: TGTGCCAGCAGCTTAATAGGGGGACATCCCTCCTACAATGAGCAGTTCTTC